This entry concerns a single T cell receptor beta chain. This entry comes from a study of blood T cell repertoires in COVID-19. Clones were read by immunoSEQ multiplex PCR, and TCRdb kept only the in-frame ones, dropping some. Of approximately 280,000 clones listed, roughly 86% are singletons. The V and J ends lost 8 bases and 0 bases respectively, with 7 bases between them. The length of the CDR3 is 13 residues. In germline, CDR1 is SNHLY, CDR2 FYNNEI. The TCR sequence derives from a woman aged 60-75 years who had recovered from COVID-19. The chain couples TRBV2 to TRBJ1-4; perhaps TRBD1 as D (5 bases). Sample: PBMCs or T cells enriched from blood (not recorded which). The CDR3 spells CASDRATNEKLFF. The CDR3 DNA reads as TGTGCCAGCGACAGAGCAACTAATGAAAAACTGTTTTTT.